This T cell receptor (beta chain) was captured by sequencing in a study of shared clonotypes between healthy human individuals. TCRdb's copy holds only in-frame clones and misses some; the assay was immunoSEQ multiplex PCR. This sample has roughly 570,000 clones, with roughly 98% found just once. General study points: Across subsets, estimated richness was generally greater for naive than for memory populations. Non-shared clonotypes had lower generation probabilities than those shared by all four donors.

V lost 0 bases, J lost 2 bases, and 11 bases lay in between. The CDR3 totals 16 residues. Germline V lookup: CDR1 SGDLS, CDR2 YYNGEE. A note on this clone: Its antigen is not identified.

Terminally differentiated effector memory CD45RA+ cells were left out of the naive CD8 fraction, which was CD45RO-negative and positively selected for CCR7. The V call is TRBV9, the J call TRBJ2-2; the D gene is possibly TRBD2 (6 bases). The source is a man in his thirties or forties in good health. The sample was naive CD8+ T cells sorted from blood. The DNA of the CDR3 is TGTGCCAGCAGCGTAGAATCGCGGGGAAACACCGGGGAGCTGTTTTTT. Its translation is CASSVESRGNTGELFF.